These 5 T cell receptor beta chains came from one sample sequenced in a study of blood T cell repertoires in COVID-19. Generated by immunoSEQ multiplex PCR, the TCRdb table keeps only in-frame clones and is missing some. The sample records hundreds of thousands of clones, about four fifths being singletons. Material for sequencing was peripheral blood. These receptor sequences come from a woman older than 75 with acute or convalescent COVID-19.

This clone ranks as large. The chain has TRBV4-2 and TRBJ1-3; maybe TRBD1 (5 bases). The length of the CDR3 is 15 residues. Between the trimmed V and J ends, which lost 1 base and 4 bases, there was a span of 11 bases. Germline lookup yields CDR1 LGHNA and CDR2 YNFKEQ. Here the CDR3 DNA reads TGTGCCAGCAGCCAAGTGCGGGGCTCCGGAAACACCATATATTTT. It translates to CASSQVRGSGNTIYF.

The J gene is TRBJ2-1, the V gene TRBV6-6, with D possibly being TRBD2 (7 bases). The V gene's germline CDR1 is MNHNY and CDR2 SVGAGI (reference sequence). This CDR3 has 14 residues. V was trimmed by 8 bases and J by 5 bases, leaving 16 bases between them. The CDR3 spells CASRQGGEDNEQFF. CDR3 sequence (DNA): TGTGCCAGCCGGCAAGGGGGGGAAGACAATGAGCAGTTCTTC.

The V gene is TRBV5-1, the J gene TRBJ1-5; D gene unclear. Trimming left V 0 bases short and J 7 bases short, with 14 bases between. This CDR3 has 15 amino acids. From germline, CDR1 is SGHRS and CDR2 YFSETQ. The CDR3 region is CASSLDFGVEQPQHF. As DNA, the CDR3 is TGCGCCAGCAGCTTGGATTTCGGGGTTGAGCAGCCCCAGCATTTT.

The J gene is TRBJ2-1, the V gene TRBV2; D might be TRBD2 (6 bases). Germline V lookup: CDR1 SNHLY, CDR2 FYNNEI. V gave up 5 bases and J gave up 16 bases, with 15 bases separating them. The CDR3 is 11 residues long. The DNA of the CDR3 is TGTGCCAGCAGTTCCGGGACTCGACAATTCTTC. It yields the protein CASSSGTRQFF.

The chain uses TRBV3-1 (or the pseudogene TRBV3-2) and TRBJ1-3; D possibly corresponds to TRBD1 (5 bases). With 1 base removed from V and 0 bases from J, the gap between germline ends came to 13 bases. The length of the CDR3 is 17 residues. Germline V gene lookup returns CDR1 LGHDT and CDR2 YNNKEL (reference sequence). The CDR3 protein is CASSQGTGVISGNTIYF. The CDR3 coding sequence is TGTGCCAGCAGCCAAGGTACGGGGGTGATCTCTGGAAACACCATATATTTT.